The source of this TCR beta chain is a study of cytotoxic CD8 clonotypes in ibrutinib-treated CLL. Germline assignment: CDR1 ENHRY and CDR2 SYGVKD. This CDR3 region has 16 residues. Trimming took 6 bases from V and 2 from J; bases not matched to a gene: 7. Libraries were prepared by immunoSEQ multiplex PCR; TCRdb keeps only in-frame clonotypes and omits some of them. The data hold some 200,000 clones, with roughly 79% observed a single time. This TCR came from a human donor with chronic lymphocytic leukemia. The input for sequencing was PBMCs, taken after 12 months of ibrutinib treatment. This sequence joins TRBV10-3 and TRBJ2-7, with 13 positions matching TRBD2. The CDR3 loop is CAIRPGLAGRPYEQYF. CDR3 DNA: TGTGCCATCAGACCGGGACTAGCGGGGCGACCCTACGAGCAGTACTTC.